The 22 T cell receptor beta chains below come from one sample, sequenced in a study of T cell responses to AZD1222 COVID-19 vaccine. This table comes from immunoSEQ multiplex PCR, and its TCRdb copy is limited to in-frame clones, with some not included. The sample has roughly 130,000 clones, 94% seen once; the top ten hold 6% to 7%. Sample: peripheral blood, taken on day 0 of AZD1222 vaccination. The receptors were gathered from an adult in good health.

This chain uses TRBV19 with TRBJ2-3, with 9 bases matching TRBD2. V shed 4 bases, J shed 4 bases, and the junction held 3 bases outside the gene matches. The CDR3 length is 14 residues. CDR1 is LNHDA and CDR2 is SQIVND in the germline V gene (reference sequence). The CDR3 loop is CASSSGRVADTQYF. The CDR3 DNA follows: TGTGCCAGTAGTAGCGGGAGGGTCGCAGATACGCAGTATTTT.

The rearrangement uses TRBV5-6 and TRBJ2-3; D possibly matches TRBD1 or TRBD2 (5 bases each). Trimming removed 5 bases from V and 0 bases from J, with 10 bases in between. The CDR3 is 14 amino acids. Germline V gene data show CDR1 as SGHDT and CDR2 as YYEEEE. CDR3 in amino acids: CASRGRSSTDTQYF. CDR3 coding DNA: TGTGCCAGCAGGGGACGTTCTAGCACAGATACGCAGTATTTT.

V and J are TRBV28 and TRBJ1-4, with TRBD1 matching 9 bases. This CDR3 is built from 15 residues. The V gene's germline CDR1 is MDHEN and CDR2 SYDVKM. Trimming removed 3 bases from V and 4 bases from J; junction bases left unmatched: 3. The CDR3 sequence: CASSLAGQGNEKLFF. The CDR3 nucleotides are TGTGCCAGCAGTTTGGCGGGACAGGGTAATGAAAAACTGTTTTTT.

The V gene is TRBV7-9, the J gene TRBJ1-1; D not resolved. Germline loops: CDR1 SEHNR, CDR2 FQNEAQ (reference sequence). Trimming removed 3 bases from V and 1 base from J, with 6 bases in between. The CDR3 is 13 amino acids. The CDR3 here is CASSFQENTEAFF. As DNA, the CDR3 is TGTGCCAGCAGCTTTCAGGAGAACACTGAAGCTTTCTTT. Looking up the rest from reference TRBV7-9 and TRBJ1-1 gives the full variable domain: DTGVSQNPRHKITKRGQNVTFRCDPISEHNRLYWYRQTLGQGPEFLTYFQNEAQLEKSRLLSDRFSAERPKGSFSTLEIQRTEQGDSAMYLCASSFQENTEAFFGQGTRLTVV.

This clone was counted a single time. V and J are TRBV7-9 and TRBJ1-1; TRBD1 aligns across 8 bases. Germline CDR1 SEHNR, CDR2 FQNEAQ (reference sequence). J lost 6 bases, V lost 3 bases, and 9 bases had no gene match. The CDR3 runs to 15 residues. DNA of the CDR3: TGTGCCAGCAGCTTGGACAGGGTCCCGTGGGCTGAAGCTTTCTTT. This sequence encodes CASSLDRVPWAEAFF.

The V gene is TRBV13, the J gene TRBJ2-1; D might be TRBD2 (6 bases). The CDR3 covers 15 residues. In germline, CDR1 is PRHDT, CDR2 FYEKMQ (reference sequence). Trimming took off 5 bases at V and 4 bases at J, with 15 bases between the two ends. CDR3 loop: CASSQPGLTYNEQFF. The CDR3 coding sequence is TGTGCCAGCAGCCAACCGGGACTCACTTACAATGAGCAGTTCTTC.

CDR3 sequence: CATGDPGAPDYSNQPQHF. The CDR3 nucleotides are TGTGCCACGGGGGACCCAGGGGCGCCGGACTATAGCAATCAGCCCCAGCATTTT. The chain employs TRBV10-3 and TRBJ1-5, with TRBD1 as a possible D gene (6 bases). Germline assignment: CDR1 ENHRY and CDR2 SYGVKD. There are 18 residues in the CDR3. V lost 10 bases and J lost 0, with 25 bases in between.

This clone was counted a single time. The chain links TRBV19 to TRBJ2-3; 9 bases map to TRBD2. Germline CDR1 and CDR2: LNHDA and SQIVND (reference sequence). The trim removed 7 bases at V and 2 bases at J, leaving 7 bases unmatched. The CDR3 spans 15 residues. The CDR3 is CASIWLAGNTDTQYF. The CDR3 nucleotides are TGTGCCAGTATCTGGCTAGCGGGAAACACAGATACGCAGTATTTT.

This clone has just one count. The rearrangement joins TRBV12-5 to TRBJ1-2, with TRBD1 identical over 10 bases. V shed 4 bases, J shed 7 bases, and the junction held 12 bases outside the gene matches. This CDR3 is 16 amino acids long. Germline V gives CDR1 LGHNT, CDR2 FRNRAP. This CDR3 reads CASGSLSGTGVGGYTF. Here the CDR3 DNA reads TGTGCTAGTGGTTCCCTGTCCGGGACAGGGGTAGGTGGCTACACCTTC.

CDR3 sequence: CASRATTAYGYTF. In nucleotides, the CDR3 is TGTGCCAGCAGAGCGACAACCGCCTATGGCTACACCTTC. The chain has TRBV28 and TRBJ1-2; D ambiguous. This CDR3 spans 13 amino acids. Germline CDR1 and CDR2: MDHEN and SYDVKM. The germline V and J ends were trimmed by 6 bases and 4 bases, with 12 bases remaining between them.

This sequence joins TRBV12-3 or TRBV12-4 and TRBJ1-2; D gene unclear. There are 11 residues in the CDR3. V was cut by 4 bases and J by 6 bases, with 6 bases left in between. DNA of the CDR3: TGTGCCAGCAGTTCCATTGATGGCTACACCTTC. This gives the protein CASSSIDGYTF.

This clone has a handful of counts. The rearrangement links TRBV2 to TRBJ1-1; no reliable D call. With 4 bases removed from V and 1 base from J, the gap between germline ends came to 10 bases. This CDR3 is 14 amino acids long. In germline, CDR1 is SNHLY, CDR2 FYNNEI. The CDR3: CASSVRAGNTEAFF. The CDR3 DNA sequence: TGTGCCAGCAGTGTGAGGGCAGGGAACACTGAAGCTTTCTTT.

V gene TRBV6-2 or TRBV6-3 combines with J gene TRBJ2-5, with TRBD1 matching 8 bases. The germline V gene encodes CDR1 MNHEY and CDR2 SVGEGT. There are 16 residues in the CDR3. V gave up 3 bases and J gave up 0 bases; unmatched junction bases: 6. This chain's CDR3 is CASSYSVRGHQETQYF. Written as DNA, the CDR3 is TGTGCCAGCAGTTATTCAGTCAGGGGGCACCAAGAGACCCAGTACTTC.

The rearrangement links TRBV5-1 to TRBJ2-1, with 11 bases that match TRBD2. CDR1 and CDR2 from the germline V gene are SGHRS and YFSETQ. The CDR3 covers 16 residues. The V gene end was trimmed by 0 bases and the J gene end by 9 bases; junction bases not matched to a gene: 8. The CDR3 nucleotides read TGCGCCAGCAGCTTGGTACTAGCGGGAGCAGGGGGTGAGCAGTTCTTC. Its translation: CASSLVLAGAGGEQFF.

V usage is TRBV21-1 and J usage is TRBJ2-7; TRBD2, the table's D call, lacks a check against the DNA. TRBV21-1 constitutes a pseudogene. The CDR3 is 16 amino acids. DNA of the CDR3: TGTGCCAGCAGCAAAGGTAGCGGGAGGGCTGGCTACGAGCAGTACTTC. Its protein product is CASSKGSGRAGYEQYF.

V is TRBV12-5 and J is TRBJ2-6; no firm D call. Deletions cut 0 bases from V and 4 bases from J, with 10 bases between. This CDR3 contains 16 residues. CDR1 LGHNT and CDR2 FRNRAP come from the germline V gene. CDR3 in amino acids: CASGLVPAAGANVLTF. CDR3 coding DNA: TGTGCTAGTGGTTTGGTACCTGCGGCCGGGGCCAACGTCCTGACTTTC.

This chain uses TRBV10-1 with TRBJ2-7, with D uncertain. Germline loops: CDR1 WNHNN, CDR2 SYGVQD (reference sequence). The CDR3 extends over 15 amino acids. The germline V and J ends were trimmed by 3 bases and 0 bases, with 12 bases remaining between them. The CDR3 bases are TGCGCCAGCAGTGAAACACTGATTAGCTCCTACGAGCAGTACTTC. Protein: CASSETLISSYEQYF.

This clone has more than one count but fewer than ten. CDR3 nucleotide sequence: TGTGCCAGCTCCACAGCGGGCCCCTACGAGCAGTACTTC. This encodes CASSTAGPYEQYF. The chain couples TRBV18 to TRBJ2-7, with D perhaps TRBD2 (6 bases). Per the germline V gene, CDR1 is KGHSH and CDR2 is LQKENI. The CDR3 sequence is 13 residues long. Trimming removed 6 bases from V and 2 bases from J, with 11 bases in between.

The chain employs TRBV7-8 and TRBJ2-2; D is ambiguous. The CDR3 length is 16 residues. V was cut by 0 bases and J by 0 bases, with 8 bases left in between. CDR1 and CDR2 (germline): SGHVS, FQNEAQ. Here the CDR3 reads CASSLASLTNTGELFF. The CDR3 DNA reads as TGTGCCAGCAGCTTAGCGAGCCTTACGAACACCGGGGAGCTGTTTTTT.

This chain's CDR3 is CASSYGRGHQPQHF. CDR3 nucleotides: TGTGCCAGCAGTTACGGACGGGGTCATCAGCCCCAGCATTTT. J is TRBJ1-5 and V is TRBV6-5; no reliable D call. CDR1 is MNHEY and CDR2 is SVGAGI in the germline V gene. There are 14 residues in the CDR3. Trimming stripped 2 bases from V and 5 bases from J, with 10 bases between.

This chain links TRBV6-5 with TRBJ1-2, with D unclear. Germline V CDR1 and CDR2: MNHEY, SVGAGI. CDR3 size: 14 residues. V was shortened by 7 bases and J by 0 bases, with 12 bases between the two germline ends. The CDR3 is CASTGQRANYGYTF. The DNA of the CDR3 is TGTGCCAGCACCGGCCAGAGAGCTAACTATGGCTACACCTTC.

The rearrangement joins TRBV11-2 to TRBJ2-1, with TRBD1 as a possible D gene (5 bases). CDR1 SGHAT and CDR2 FQNNGV come from the germline V gene. The CDR3 consists of 18 residues. V lost 2 bases and J 0 bases, leaving 17 bases between the germline ends. As DNA, the CDR3 is TGTGCCAGCAGCTTATATGTGCCAGGGTGGAGCTCCTACAATGAGCAGTTCTTC. Translation gives CASSLYVPGWSSYNEQFF.